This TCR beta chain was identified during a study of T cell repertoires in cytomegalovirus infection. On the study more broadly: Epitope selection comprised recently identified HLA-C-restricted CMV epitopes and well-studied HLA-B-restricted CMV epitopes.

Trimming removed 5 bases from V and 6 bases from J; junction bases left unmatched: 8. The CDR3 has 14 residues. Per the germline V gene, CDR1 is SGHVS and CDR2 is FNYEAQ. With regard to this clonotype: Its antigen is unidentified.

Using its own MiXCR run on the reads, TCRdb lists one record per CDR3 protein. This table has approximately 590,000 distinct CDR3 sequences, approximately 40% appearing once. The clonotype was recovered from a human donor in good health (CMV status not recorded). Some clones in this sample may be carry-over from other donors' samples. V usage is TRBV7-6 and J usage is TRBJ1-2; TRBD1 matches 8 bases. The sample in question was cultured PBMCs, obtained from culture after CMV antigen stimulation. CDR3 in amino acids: CASSARTGSHGYTF. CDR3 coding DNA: TGTGCCAGCAGCGCCCGGACAGGGTCTCATGGCTACACCTTC. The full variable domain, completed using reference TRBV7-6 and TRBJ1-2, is GAGVSQSPRYKVTKRGQDVALRCDPISGHVSLYWYRQALGQGPEFLTYFNYEAQQDKSGLPNDRFSAERPEGSISTLTIQRTEQRDSAMYRCASSARTGSHGYTFGSGTRLTVV.